Each of the 5 T cell receptor beta chains below was sequenced from the same sample in a study of shared clonotypes between healthy human individuals. TCRdb's copy holds only in-frame clones and misses some; the assay was immunoSEQ multiplex PCR. This table has 2 million to 2.5 million clones, nearly 97% appearing once. The sample consisted of naive CD4+ T cells sorted from blood. Indicated subset: CD45RA+ positively selected. Receptors were obtained from a man in his late teens or twenties in good health.

V gene TRBV2 combines with J gene TRBJ2-2, with D possibly called TRBD1 or TRBD2 (5 bases each). Trimming shortened V by 7 bases and J by 2 bases, and 20 bases separated the two germline ends. The CDR3 length is 17 residues. CDR1 and CDR2 from the germline V gene are SNHLY and FYNNEI. CDR3 residues: CASTRPGGTDNTGELFF. The CDR3 DNA reads as TGTGCCAGCACTAGACCCGGTGGGACGGATAACACCGGGGAGCTGTTTTTT.

V is TRBV7-2 and J is TRBJ2-6; D is ambiguous. This CDR3 spans 13 amino acids. Germline CDR1 and CDR2: SGHTA and FQGNSA. Between the trimmed V and J ends, which lost 1 base and 5 bases, there was a span of 3 bases. CDR3 region: CASSLGRANVLTF. CDR3 bases: TGTGCCAGCAGCTTAGGTCGGGCCAACGTCCTGACTTTC.

The chain uses TRBV9 and TRBJ2-1, with 7 nucleotides matching TRBD1. The germline V gene encodes CDR1 SGDLS and CDR2 YYNGEE. The junction had 4 bases not matched to a gene; V was cut back by 4 bases and J by 3 bases. The CDR3 has 14 residues. CDR3: CASSTRTGYNEQFF. DNA of the CDR3: TGTGCCAGCAGCACCCGGACAGGCTACAATGAGCAGTTCTTC.

The V and J genes are TRBV5-1 and TRBJ2-7; D is unresolved. This CDR3 is built from 15 residues. V gave up 4 bases and J gave up 7 bases, with 21 bases separating them. Germline loops: CDR1 SGHRS, CDR2 YFSETQ. The CDR3 spells CASSERGSGIGEQYF. The CDR3 region has the DNA TGCGCCAGCAGCGAACGAGGTTCAGGAATCGGGGAGCAGTACTTC. Full variable domain (outside the CDR3, taken from reference TRBV5-1 and TRBJ2-7): KAGVTQTPRYLIKTRGQQVTLSCSPISGHRSVSWYQQTPGQGLQFLFEYFSETQRNKGNFPGRFSGRQFSNSRSEMNVSTLELGDSALYLCASSERGSGIGEQYFGPGTRLTVT.

About this clone itself: Within the sample, other DNA sequences also encode this same CDR3. The chain has TRBV11-3 and TRBJ2-3; no firm D call. The CDR3 is 12 residues long. Deletions cut 1 base from V and 3 bases from J, with 2 bases between. Germline values: CDR1 SGHNT, CDR2 YENEEA. DNA for the CDR3: TGTGCCAGCAGCTTAGGTACAGATACGCAGTATTTT. Its protein is CASSLGTDTQYF.